Each of the 30 T cell receptor beta chains below was sequenced from the same sample in a study of shared clonotypes between healthy human individuals. Sequenced by immunoSEQ multiplex PCR; TCRdb stores in-frame clones only, minus some. Of fewer than 1 million clones detected, roughly 96% appear once; the ten largest clones hold over 0.2%. Terminally differentiated effector memory CD45RA+ cells were excluded by CCR7 positive selection of CD45RO-negative cells. Sequenced material: naive CD8+ T cells sorted from blood. These receptors were taken from a man aged 25 to 40 in good health.

V and J are TRBV27 and TRBJ2-7; maybe TRBD1 (5 bases). The CDR3 consists of 18 residues. The germline V and J ends were trimmed by 5 bases and 3 bases, with 26 bases remaining between them. Germline V CDR1 and CDR2: MNHEY, SMNVEV (reference sequence). The DNA of the CDR3 is TGTGCCAGCAGTGCCCTTTCCCAGGGAAGACCGACCCTCTACGAGCAGTACTTC. It specifies CASSALSQGRPTLYEQYF.

The count of this clone is one. The CDR3 region has the DNA TGTGCCAGCCTCCTTCTAAGCTCCTACAATGAGCAGTTCTTC. It yields the protein CASLLLSSYNEQFF. The genes are TRBV6-1 and TRBJ2-1; D gene unclear. This CDR3 has 14 amino acids. Per the germline V gene, CDR1 is MNHNS and CDR2 is SASEGT. Trimming pared 8 bases from V and 0 bases from J, leaving 11 bases between.

The chain uses TRBV6-1 and TRBJ2-7; the D gene could be TRBD1 or TRBD2 (5 bases each). Germline V gene lookup returns CDR1 MNHNS and CDR2 SASEGT. V was pared by 2 bases and J by 3 bases, with 11 bases between. The CDR3 is 14 residues long. The CDR3 coding sequence is TGTGCCAGCAGTGAATGGGACCGCCTCTACGAGCAGTACTTC. It codes for CASSEWDRLYEQYF.

The genes are TRBV7-9 and TRBJ2-7, with TRBD1 matching 10 bases. Germline CDR1 and CDR2: SEHNR and FQNEAQ (reference sequence). Trimming cost V 1 base and J 6 bases; bases outside gene matches: 3. The CDR3 is 14 residues long. For the CDR3, the DNA is TGTGCCAGCAGCTTAGAAGACAGGGGGCGCGAGCAGTACTTC. Its protein product is CASSLEDRGREQYF.

The CDR3 region has the DNA TGTGCCAGCAGTAAGCCAGACCACATACTTTACGAGCAGTACTTC. As protein: CASSKPDHILYEQYF. The chain employs TRBV7-9 and TRBJ2-7, with D unresolved. CDR1 is SEHNR and CDR2 is FQNEAQ in the germline V gene (reference sequence). Trimming cost V 6 bases and J 4 bases, with 19 bases left between them. This CDR3 is built from 15 residues.

The chain uses TRBV7-9 and TRBJ2-3; D is ambiguous. The CDR3 is 15 amino acids. V was cut by 5 bases and J by 0 bases, with 12 bases left in between. CDR1 is SEHNR and CDR2 is FQNEAQ in the germline V gene (reference sequence). CDR3 residues: CASSESGTSTDTQYF. For the CDR3, the DNA is TGTGCCAGCAGCGAGAGTGGAACTAGCACAGATACGCAGTATTTT.

The rearrangement links TRBV4-1 to TRBJ2-7; 9 bases are shared with TRBD1. The CDR3 loop spans 15 amino acids. Per germline, CDR1 MGHRA and CDR2 YSYEKL. After removal of 1 base from V and 3 bases from J, the junction contained 4 bases not matched to a gene. The CDR3 sequence: CASSQGGTGHYEQYF. The CDR3 bases are TGCGCCAGCAGCCAAGGTGGGACAGGGCACTACGAGCAGTACTTC.

In its sample, this clone was seen once. The chain has TRBV7-2 and TRBJ2-7; D gene unclear. The germline CDR1 and CDR2 sequences are SGHTA and FQGNSA. This CDR3 has 15 amino acids. The V and J ends lost 1 base and 3 bases respectively, with 13 bases between them. The CDR3 DNA follows: TGTGCCAGCAGCTTAGGATCGCGAGCTATCTACGAGCAGTACTTC. It is translated as CASSLGSRAIYEQYF.

The chain uses TRBV5-6 and TRBJ1-5, with D possibly matching TRBD1 (5 bases). V gave up 4 bases and J gave up 9 bases, with 20 bases separating them. This CDR3 has 15 residues. Germline V gene lookup returns CDR1 SGHDT and CDR2 YYEEEE. The CDR3 sequence: CASSLGGGNTMPQHF. The CDR3 coding sequence is TGTGCCAGCAGCCTAGGCGGGGGTAATACAATGCCCCAGCATTTT.

V is TRBV29-1 and J is TRBJ2-1; TRBD2 matches 7 bases. CDR1 is SQVTM and CDR2 is ANQGSEA in the germline V gene. The junction had 12 bases not matched to a gene; V was cut back by 7 bases and J by 0 bases. The CDR3 runs 16 residues. The CDR3 DNA sequence: TGCAGCGCTACCGGGATAGCGGGCAGCTCCTACAATGAGCAGTTCTTC. Residues: CSATGIAGSSYNEQFF.

The genes are TRBV4-3 and TRBJ2-1, with TRBD2 matching 9 bases. This CDR3 comprises 18 residues. V lost 0 bases to trimming and J lost 7 bases; unmatched junction nucleotides: 13. CDR1 is LGHNA, CDR2 YSLEER, per germline. The CDR3 DNA reads TGCGCCAGCAGCCAAGATGGCTTGCCTAGCGGGATGATGAATGAGCAGTTCTTC. This codes for CASSQDGLPSGMMNEQFF.

This chain uses TRBV7-9 with TRBJ2-7; no definite D call. Germline lookup yields CDR1 SEHNR and CDR2 FQNEAQ (reference sequence). Trimming cost V 3 bases and J 0 bases, with 12 bases left between them. The CDR3 totals 15 residues. CDR3 loop: CASSLGSMGSYEQYF. Written as DNA, the CDR3 is TGTGCCAGCAGCTTGGGCTCCATGGGCTCCTACGAGCAGTACTTC.

The chain links TRBV29-1 to TRBJ2-3; possible D gene TRBD2, 5 bases. The CDR3 loop spans 14 amino acids. In germline, CDR1 is SQVTM, CDR2 ANQGSEA. V was cut by 0 bases and J by 6 bases, with 13 bases left in between. The CDR3 DNA sequence: TGCAGCGTTGAAGATCTCGGAGCGGAGGATACGCAGTATTTT. Translated, it gives CSVEDLGAEDTQYF.

In its sample, this clone was seen once. V is TRBV7-8 and J is TRBJ2-3; 8 nucleotides match TRBD1. Unmatched junction bases numbered 11, after V lost 6 bases and J lost 0 bases. Germline V CDR1 and CDR2: SGHVS, FQNEAQ. The CDR3 covers 17 residues. As DNA, the CDR3 is TGTGCCAGCAGAACGTACCCCGGGACAGGAAGCACAGATACGCAGTATTTT. Its protein product is CASRTYPGTGSTDTQYF.

This sequence joins TRBV7-9 and TRBJ2-7; D might be TRBD2 (6 bases). Germline assignment: CDR1 SEHNR and CDR2 FQNEAQ (reference sequence). Trimming took 1 base from V and 4 from J, leaving 17 bases between them. The CDR3 runs 16 residues. The CDR3 coding sequence is TGTGCCAGCAGCTTAGAATTGGACGGGAGCGGATACGAGCAGTACTTC. This codes for CASSLELDGSGYEQYF.

V and J are TRBV28 and TRBJ2-7; the D is unclear. V gave up 6 bases and J gave up 5 bases, with 17 bases separating them. The germline V gene has CDR1 MDHEN and CDR2 SYDVKM. The CDR3 covers 14 residues. CDR3: CASSLSRKADEQYF. Here the CDR3 DNA reads TGTGCCAGCAGCCTGTCACGTAAGGCCGACGAGCAGTACTTC. The variable domain in full, completed from reference TRBV28 and TRBJ2-7, reads DVKVTQSSRYLVKRTGEKVFLECVQDMDHENMFWYRQDPGLGLRLIYFSYDVKMKEKGDIPEGYSVSREKKERFSLILESASTNQTSMYLCASSLSRKADEQYFGPGTRLTVT.

DNA of the CDR3: TGTGCCAGCAGTTTTGTGGGACAGGGGCATCAGCCCCAGCATTTT. It codes for CASSFVGQGHQPQHF. The rearrangement links TRBV27 to TRBJ1-5; 10 bases map to TRBD1. Per germline, CDR1 MNHEY and CDR2 SMNVEV (reference sequence). CDR3 size: 15 residues. Germline trimming cut 3 bases from V and 5 bases from J; bases unmatched to any gene: 4.

J is TRBJ1-1 and V is TRBV9, with 7 nucleotides matching TRBD1. The CDR3 is 14 amino acids. V was clipped by 4 bases and J by 5 bases; unmatched bases: 8. Germline values: CDR1 SGDLS, CDR2 YYNGEE. This chain's CDR3 is CASSTSGGQTEAFF. The CDR3 nucleotides read TGTGCCAGCAGCACGTCAGGGGGACAGACTGAAGCTTTCTTT.

As to this clone: The same CDR3 is also encoded by other DNA sequences in this sample. This chain connects TRBV7-9 to TRBJ2-2; no clear D. CDR3 size: 13 residues. CDR1 and CDR2 (germline): SEHNR, FQNEAQ (reference sequence). The V gene lost 2 bases and the J gene lost 5 bases, with 6 bases spanning the gap. CDR3 bases: TGTGCCAGCAGCTTACCCGGGACCGGGGAGCTGTTTTTT. Translated, it gives CASSLPGTGELFF.

The chain recombines TRBV7-2 with TRBJ2-2; D unresolved. The CDR3 is 11 residues long. Germline values: CDR1 SGHTA, CDR2 FQGNSA. The germline V and J ends were trimmed by 7 bases and 10 bases, with 10 bases remaining between them. Here the CDR3 reads CASTSSEELFF. The CDR3 DNA sequence: TGTGCCAGCACCTCGTCGGAGGAGCTGTTTTTT.

The rearrangement uses TRBV28 and TRBJ1-2; D gene ambiguous. The CDR3 loop spans 15 amino acids. Germline V lookup: CDR1 MDHEN, CDR2 SYDVKM. Trimming shortened V by 6 bases and J by 0 bases, and 14 bases separated the two germline ends. The CDR3 here is CASSPVGGANYGYTF. The CDR3 nucleotides read TGTGCCAGCAGCCCCGTTGGCGGAGCTAACTATGGCTACACCTTC.

V gene TRBV5-1 combines with J gene TRBJ2-1; TRBD2 agrees at 10 bases. Trimming removed 0 bases from V and 8 bases from J; junction bases left unmatched: 8. The length of the CDR3 is 16 residues. Looked up from germline, CDR1 is SGHRS and CDR2 is YFSETQ. CDR3 in DNA: TGCGCCAGCAGCTTGGGTACTAGCGGGAATCGCGATGAGCAGTTCTTC. This sequence encodes CASSLGTSGNRDEQFF.

In this sample, this clone turned up once. The gene calls are TRBV13 and TRBJ2-1, with TRBD1 matching over 12 bases. The CDR3 runs to 16 residues. Trimming removed 1 base from V and 9 bases from J; junction bases left unmatched: 7. CDR1 and CDR2 from the germline V gene are PRHDT and FYEKMQ (reference sequence). The DNA for the CDR3 is TGTGCCAGCAGCTTAGAGGGACAGGGGGCGGAAGGTGAGCAGTTCTTC. Protein: CASSLEGQGAEGEQFF. Combining the CDR3 with reference TRBV13 and TRBJ2-1 gives the whole variable domain AAGVIQSPRHLIKEKRETATLKCYPIPRHDTVYWYQQGPGQDPQFLISFYEKMQSDKGSIPDRFSAQQFSDYHSELNMSSLELGDSALYFCASSLEGQGAEGEQFFGPGTRLTVL.

This chain uses TRBV19 with TRBJ1-5; D call uncertain. Trimming took 8 bases from V and 3 from J, leaving 11 bases between them. Germline V gene data show CDR1 as LNHDA and CDR2 as SQIVND (reference sequence). The CDR3 has 13 residues. This CDR3 is CASGGPYNQPQHF. Here the CDR3 DNA reads TGTGCCAGTGGAGGACCGTACAATCAGCCCCAGCATTTT.

The J gene is TRBJ2-3, the V gene TRBV27; D might be TRBD1 (7 bases). The CDR3 consists of 14 residues. Trimming stripped 6 bases from V and 7 bases from J, with 17 bases between. Germline V gene sequence: CDR1 MNHEY, CDR2 SMNVEV (reference sequence). CDR3 loop: CASRRDSGWNTQYF. CDR3 bases: TGTGCCAGCAGGCGGGACAGCGGGTGGAATACGCAGTATTTT.

The rearrangement links TRBV27 to TRBJ2-3, with TRBD1 matching 11 bases. CDR1 is MNHEY and CDR2 is SMNVEV in the germline V gene (reference sequence). Trimming removed 5 bases from V and 6 bases from J; junction bases left unmatched: 7. The CDR3 has 15 amino acids. The CDR3 DNA reads as TGTGCCAGCAGTCTTGGGACAGGGGGTTGGGATACGCAGTATTTT. Its translation is CASSLGTGGWDTQYF.

A note on this clone: The same CDR3 also results from other DNA sequences found in this sample. The rearrangement joins TRBV7-9 to TRBJ2-3; D is undetermined. V lost 6 bases and J 5 bases, leaving 6 bases between the germline ends. Per germline, CDR1 SEHNR and CDR2 FQNEAQ (reference sequence). This CDR3 spans 11 amino acids. The CDR3 sequence: CASRALDTQYF. The DNA for the CDR3 is TGTGCCAGCAGGGCCTTAGATACGCAGTATTTT.

The V call is TRBV5-1, the J call TRBJ2-3, with 8 bases fitting TRBD2. The V gene's germline CDR1 is SGHRS and CDR2 YFSETQ. CDR3 length: 16 residues. The ends lost 3 bases at V and 4 bases at J; junction bases unmatched: 10. CDR3: CASSYVPAGEADTQYF. DNA of the CDR3: TGCGCCAGCAGCTACGTTCCAGCGGGAGAGGCAGATACGCAGTATTTT.

This clone was counted once. The chain recombines TRBV19 with TRBJ2-1, with 9 bases identical to TRBD2. This CDR3 is 15 amino acids long. V shed 1 base, J shed 6 bases, and the junction held 4 bases outside the gene matches. CDR1 and CDR2 from the germline V gene are LNHDA and SQIVND (reference sequence). As DNA, the CDR3 is TGTGCCAGTAGTATAGGAGCTAGCGGGATCAATGAGCAGTTCTTC. Amino acids: CASSIGASGINEQFF.

This chain joins TRBV6-5 and TRBJ2-2, with 13 bases fitting TRBD2. The CDR3 covers 15 residues. The V gene's germline CDR1 is MNHEY and CDR2 SVGAGI. The trim removed 2 bases at V and 8 bases at J, leaving 2 bases unmatched. This chain's CDR3 is CASSYGLAGVGELFF. As DNA, the CDR3 is TGTGCCAGCAGTTACGGACTAGCGGGAGTAGGGGAGCTGTTTTTT.